This paragraph reports one T cell receptor (beta chain). Germline V lookup: CDR1 SGHDT, CDR2 YYEEEE. The CDR3 extends over 16 amino acids. Trimming took 1 base from V and 0 from J, leaving 12 bases between them. Using immunoSEQ multiplex PCR, the repertoire was profiled, and TCRdb retains in-frame clones only, with some absent. The table shows 50,000 to 65,000 clones, with 88% occurring only once. This specimen comes from a study of blood T cell repertoires in COVID-19. The sequencing sample was made of peripheral blood. The chain joins TRBV5-6 to TRBJ2-3; D is unresolved. The clonotype originates from a man aged 50 or older with active COVID-19. The CDR3 nucleotides read TGTGCCAGCAGCTTGTCGGCAGGTGCTAGCACAGATACGCAGTATTTT. This sequence encodes CASSLSAGASTDTQYF.